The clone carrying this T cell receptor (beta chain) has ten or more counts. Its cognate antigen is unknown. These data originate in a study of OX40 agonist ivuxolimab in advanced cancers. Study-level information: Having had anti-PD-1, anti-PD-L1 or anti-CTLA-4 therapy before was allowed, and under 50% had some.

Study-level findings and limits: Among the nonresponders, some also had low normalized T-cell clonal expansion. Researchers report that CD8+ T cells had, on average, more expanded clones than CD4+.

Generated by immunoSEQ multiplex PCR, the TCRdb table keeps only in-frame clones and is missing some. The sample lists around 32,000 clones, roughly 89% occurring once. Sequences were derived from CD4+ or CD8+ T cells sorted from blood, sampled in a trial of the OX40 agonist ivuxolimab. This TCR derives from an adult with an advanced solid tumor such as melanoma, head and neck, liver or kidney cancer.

In DNA form, the CDR3 reads TGTGCCAGCAGCTTAGGTGTACATGCCCTGGGCGCTTTCTTT. The encoded protein is CASSLGVHALGAFF. V usage is TRBV7-2 and J usage is TRBJ1-1; D is ambiguous. The CDR3 runs to 14 residues. In germline, CDR1 is SGHTA, CDR2 FQGNSA. V was clipped by 1 base and J by 11 bases, with 17 bases between them.